This TCR beta chain is from a study of cytomegalovirus exposure and HLA in healthy donors. General study points: According to the study, about 180 TCR beta chains were cytomegalovirus-associated.

Comments on this clone: The antigen is not known.

Per the germline V gene, CDR1 is SGHRS and CDR2 is YFSETQ. Unmatched junction bases numbered 4, after V lost 4 bases and J lost 5 bases. This CDR3 spans 14 amino acids. TCRdb keeps only in-frame clones here, not all; method: immunoSEQ multiplex PCR. Among roughly 57,000 clones, around 93% were seen once, and the ten largest hold 1.5% to 2%. Input material: PBMCs. This sequence joins TRBV5-1 and TRBJ1-5; 9 bases align to TRBD1. This receptor was taken from a woman younger than 35 in good health and CMV-seropositive. The CDR3 DNA is TGCGCCAGCAGCACGGGACAGGGTGATCAGCCCCAGCATTTT. The encoded protein is CASSTGQGDQPQHF.